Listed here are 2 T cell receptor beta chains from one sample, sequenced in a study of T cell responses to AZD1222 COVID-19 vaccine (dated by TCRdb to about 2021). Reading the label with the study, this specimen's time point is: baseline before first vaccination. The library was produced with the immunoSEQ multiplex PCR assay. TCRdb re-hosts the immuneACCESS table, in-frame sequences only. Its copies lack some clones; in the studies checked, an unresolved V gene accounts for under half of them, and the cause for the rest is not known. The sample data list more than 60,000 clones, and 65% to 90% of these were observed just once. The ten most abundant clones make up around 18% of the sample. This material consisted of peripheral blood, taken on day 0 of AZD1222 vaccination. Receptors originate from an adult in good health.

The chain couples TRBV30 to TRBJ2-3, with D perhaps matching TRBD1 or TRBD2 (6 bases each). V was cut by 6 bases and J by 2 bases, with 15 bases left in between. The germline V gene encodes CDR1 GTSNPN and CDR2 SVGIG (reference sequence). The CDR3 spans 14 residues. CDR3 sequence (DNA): TGTGCCTGTCGCCGATCGGGGGCCACAGATACGCAGTATTTT. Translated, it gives CACRRSGATDTQYF.

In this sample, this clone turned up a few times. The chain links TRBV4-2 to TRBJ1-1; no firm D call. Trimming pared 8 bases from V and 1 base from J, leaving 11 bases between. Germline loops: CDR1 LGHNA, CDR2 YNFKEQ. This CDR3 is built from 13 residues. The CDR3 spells CASRPLRNTEAFF. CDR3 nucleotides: TGTGCCAGCCGACCCCTAAGGAACACTGAAGCTTTCTTT.